This T cell receptor (beta chain) was identified during a study of PD-1 blockade in mismatch repair-deficient tumors. Background on the study: Enrolled about 2013-2016, patients had progressing, pretreated mismatch repair-deficient cancers of 11 to 13 types.

Trimming took 0 bases from V and 12 from J, leaving 9 bases between them. Germline CDR1 and CDR2: SGHKS and YYEKEE (reference sequence). The CDR3 contains 12 residues. Points on this clone: What it recognizes is unknown.

Study results and caveats: Tumor-resident clones, often undetectable pretreatment in blood, expanded then contracted after pembrolizumab.

Repertoires were generated with immunoSEQ multiplex PCR, while TCRdb's copy carries only in-frame clones and drops some. The table records around 62,000 clones, around four fifths of them present only once. Mismatch repair deficiency was confirmed in all patients, by PCR or immunohistochemistry. The TCR-sequenced patients were a few responders to pembrolizumab. V gene TRBV5-5 combines with J gene TRBJ1-4, with TRBD1 as a possible D gene (5 bases). The input for sequencing was peripheral blood, taken 2 weeks after starting pembrolizumab. This TCR was recovered from an adult with mismatch repair-deficient cancer. The CDR3 nucleotides read TGTGCCAGCAGCTTGGCGGGGGAAGAACTGTTTTTT. It specifies CASSLAGEELFF.